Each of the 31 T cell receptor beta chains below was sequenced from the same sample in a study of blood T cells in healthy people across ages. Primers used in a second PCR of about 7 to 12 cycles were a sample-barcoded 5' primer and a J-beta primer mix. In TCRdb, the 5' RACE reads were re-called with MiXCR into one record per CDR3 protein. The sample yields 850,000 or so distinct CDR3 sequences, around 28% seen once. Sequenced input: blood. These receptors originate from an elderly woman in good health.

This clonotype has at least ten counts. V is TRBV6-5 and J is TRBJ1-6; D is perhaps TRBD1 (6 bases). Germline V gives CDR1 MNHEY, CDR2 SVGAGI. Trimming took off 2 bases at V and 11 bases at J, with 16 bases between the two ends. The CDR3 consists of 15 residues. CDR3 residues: CASSYRQVPSAPLHF. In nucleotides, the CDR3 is TGTGCCAGCAGTTACAGACAGGTCCCCTCCGCACCCCTCCACTTT.

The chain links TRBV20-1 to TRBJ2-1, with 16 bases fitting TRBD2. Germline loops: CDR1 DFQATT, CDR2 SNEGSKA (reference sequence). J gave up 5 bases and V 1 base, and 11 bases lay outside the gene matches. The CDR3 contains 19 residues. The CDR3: CSARAGGTSGGASDNEQFF. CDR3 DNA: TGCAGTGCTAGAGCGGGCGGGACTAGCGGGGGGGCCTCTGACAATGAGCAGTTCTTC.

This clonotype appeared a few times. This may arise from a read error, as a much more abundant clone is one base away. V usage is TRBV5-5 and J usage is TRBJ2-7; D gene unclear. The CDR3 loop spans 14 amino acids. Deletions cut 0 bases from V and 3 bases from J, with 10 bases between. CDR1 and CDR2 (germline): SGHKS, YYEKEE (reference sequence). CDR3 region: CASSLAVTCYEQYF. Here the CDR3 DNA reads TGTGCCAGCAGCTTGGCCGTCACCTGCTACGAGCAGTACTTC.

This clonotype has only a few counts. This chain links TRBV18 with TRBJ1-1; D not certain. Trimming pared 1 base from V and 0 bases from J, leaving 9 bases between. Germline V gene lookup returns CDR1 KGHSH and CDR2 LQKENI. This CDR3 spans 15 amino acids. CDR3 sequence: CASSPQGGMNTEAFF. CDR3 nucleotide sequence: TGTGCCAGCTCACCACAGGGCGGAATGAACACTGAAGCTTTCTTT. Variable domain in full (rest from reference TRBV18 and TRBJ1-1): NAGVMQNPRHLVRRRGQEARLRCSPMKGHSHVYWYRQLPEEGLKFMVYLQKENIIDESGMPKERFSAEFPKEGPSILRIQQVVRGDSAAYFCASSPQGGMNTEAFFGQGTRLTVV.

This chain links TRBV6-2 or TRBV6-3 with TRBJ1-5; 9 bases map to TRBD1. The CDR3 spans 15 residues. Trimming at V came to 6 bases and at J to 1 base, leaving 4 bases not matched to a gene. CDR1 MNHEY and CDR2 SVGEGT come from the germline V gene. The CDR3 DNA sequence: TGTGCCAGCAGGGGACAGGGATTAAGCAATCAGCCCCAGCATTTT. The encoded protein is CASRGQGLSNQPQHF.

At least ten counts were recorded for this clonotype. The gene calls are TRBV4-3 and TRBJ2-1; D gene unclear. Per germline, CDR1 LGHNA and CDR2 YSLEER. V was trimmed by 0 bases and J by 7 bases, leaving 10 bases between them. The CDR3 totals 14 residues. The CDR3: CASSQEWYINEQFF. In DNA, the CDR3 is TGCGCCAGCAGCCAAGAGTGGTACATTAATGAGCAGTTCTTC.

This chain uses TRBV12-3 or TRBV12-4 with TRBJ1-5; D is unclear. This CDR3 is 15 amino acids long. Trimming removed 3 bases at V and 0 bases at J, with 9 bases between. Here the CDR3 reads CASSFGHTSNQPQHF. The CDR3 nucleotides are TGTGCCAGCAGTTTCGGCCACACTAGCAATCAGCCCCAGCATTTT.

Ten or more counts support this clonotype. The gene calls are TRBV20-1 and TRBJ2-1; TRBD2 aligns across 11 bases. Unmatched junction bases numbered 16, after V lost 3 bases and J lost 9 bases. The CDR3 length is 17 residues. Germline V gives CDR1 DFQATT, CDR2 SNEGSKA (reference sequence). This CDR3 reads CSARARTSGYSRGEQFF. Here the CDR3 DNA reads TGCAGTGCTAGGGCCCGGACTAGCGGGTATAGCCGTGGTGAGCAGTTCTTC.

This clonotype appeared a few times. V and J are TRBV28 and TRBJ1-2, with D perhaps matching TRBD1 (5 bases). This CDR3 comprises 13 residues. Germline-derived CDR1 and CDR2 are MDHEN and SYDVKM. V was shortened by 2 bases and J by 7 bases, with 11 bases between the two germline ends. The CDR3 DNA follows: TGTGCCAGCAGTTTACCTGGGGCCCCTGGCTACACCTTC. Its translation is CASSLPGAPGYTF.

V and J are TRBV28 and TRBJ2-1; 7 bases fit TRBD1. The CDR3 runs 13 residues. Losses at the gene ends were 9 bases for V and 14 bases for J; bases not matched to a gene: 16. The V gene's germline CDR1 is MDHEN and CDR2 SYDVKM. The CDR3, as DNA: TGTGCCAGGAGGGACAGTCGAAACCTTAATAAGTTCTTC. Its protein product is CARRDSRNLNKFF.

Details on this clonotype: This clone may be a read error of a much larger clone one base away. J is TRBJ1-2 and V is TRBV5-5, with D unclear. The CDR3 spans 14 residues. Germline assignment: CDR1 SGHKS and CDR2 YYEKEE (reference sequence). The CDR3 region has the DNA TGTGCCAGCAGCTTGGGGCAGGATCTTTATGGCCACACCTTC. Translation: CASSLGQDLYGHTF.

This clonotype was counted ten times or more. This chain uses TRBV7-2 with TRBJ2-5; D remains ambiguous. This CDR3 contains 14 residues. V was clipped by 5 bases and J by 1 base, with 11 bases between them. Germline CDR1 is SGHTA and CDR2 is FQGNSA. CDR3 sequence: CASSRNKGQETQYF. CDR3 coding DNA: TGTGCCAGCAGCCGAAACAAGGGCCAAGAGACCCAGTACTTC.

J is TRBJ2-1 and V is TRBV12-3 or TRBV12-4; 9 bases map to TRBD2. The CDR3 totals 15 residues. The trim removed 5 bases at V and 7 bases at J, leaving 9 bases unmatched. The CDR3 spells CASSPLAGTTNEQFF. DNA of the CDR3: TGTGCCAGCAGTCCTCTAGCGGGGACTACAAATGAGCAGTTCTTC.

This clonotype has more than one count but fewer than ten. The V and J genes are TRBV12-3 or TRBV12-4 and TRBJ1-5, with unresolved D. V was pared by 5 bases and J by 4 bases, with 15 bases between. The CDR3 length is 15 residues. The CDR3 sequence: CASSGAAISNQPQHF. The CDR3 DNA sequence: TGTGCCAGCAGTGGCGCGGCCATTTCGAATCAGCCCCAGCATTTT.

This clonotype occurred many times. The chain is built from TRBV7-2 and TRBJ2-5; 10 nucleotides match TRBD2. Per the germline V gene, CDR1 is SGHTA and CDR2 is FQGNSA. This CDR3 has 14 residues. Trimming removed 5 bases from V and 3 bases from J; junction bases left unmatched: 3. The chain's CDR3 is CASSQLAGKETQYF. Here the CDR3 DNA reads TGTGCCAGCAGCCAACTAGCGGGGAAAGAGACCCAGTACTTC. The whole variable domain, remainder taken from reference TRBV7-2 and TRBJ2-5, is GAGVSQSPSNKVTEKGKDVELRCDPISGHTALYWYRQSLGQGLEFLIYFQGNSAPDKSGLPSDRFSAERTGGSVSTLTIQRTQQEDSAVYLCASSQLAGKETQYFGPGTRLLVL.

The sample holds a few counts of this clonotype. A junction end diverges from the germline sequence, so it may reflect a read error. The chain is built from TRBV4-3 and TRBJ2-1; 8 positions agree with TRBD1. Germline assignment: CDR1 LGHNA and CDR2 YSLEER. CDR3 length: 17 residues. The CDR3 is CAGSQEFPGQGIIRQFF. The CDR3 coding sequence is TGCGCCGGCAGCCAAGAGTTTCCCGGACAGGGAATAATAAGGCAGTTCTTC.

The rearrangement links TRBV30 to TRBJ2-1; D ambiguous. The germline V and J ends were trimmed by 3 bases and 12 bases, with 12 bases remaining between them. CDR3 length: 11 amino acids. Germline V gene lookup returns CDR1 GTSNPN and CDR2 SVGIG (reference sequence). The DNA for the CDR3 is TGTGCCTGGAGCCTTGGAATGGGGCAGTTCTTC. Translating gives CAWSLGMGQFF.

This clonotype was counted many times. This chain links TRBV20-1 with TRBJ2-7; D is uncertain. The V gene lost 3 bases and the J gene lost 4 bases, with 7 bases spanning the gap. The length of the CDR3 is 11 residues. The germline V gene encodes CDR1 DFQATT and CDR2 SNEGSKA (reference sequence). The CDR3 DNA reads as TGCAGTGCTAGGCCCCATTACGAGCAGTACTTC. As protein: CSARPHYEQYF.

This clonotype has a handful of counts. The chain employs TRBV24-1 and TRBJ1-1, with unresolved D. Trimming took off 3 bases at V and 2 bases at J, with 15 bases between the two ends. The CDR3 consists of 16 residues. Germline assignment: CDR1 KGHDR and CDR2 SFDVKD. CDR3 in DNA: TGTGCCACCAGTGATCTCAGATCGCGGGGTAACACTGAAGCTTTCTTT. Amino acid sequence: CATSDLRSRGNTEAFF.

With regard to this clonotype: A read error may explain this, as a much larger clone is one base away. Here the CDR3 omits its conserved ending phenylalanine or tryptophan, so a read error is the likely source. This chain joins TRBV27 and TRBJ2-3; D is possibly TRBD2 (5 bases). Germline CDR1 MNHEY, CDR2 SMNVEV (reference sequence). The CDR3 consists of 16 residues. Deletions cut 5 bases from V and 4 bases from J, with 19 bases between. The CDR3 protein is CASSPRSGRVADTQYL. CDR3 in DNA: TGTGCCAGCAGTCCCAGGAGCGGAAGGGTGGCAGATACGCAGTATTTG.

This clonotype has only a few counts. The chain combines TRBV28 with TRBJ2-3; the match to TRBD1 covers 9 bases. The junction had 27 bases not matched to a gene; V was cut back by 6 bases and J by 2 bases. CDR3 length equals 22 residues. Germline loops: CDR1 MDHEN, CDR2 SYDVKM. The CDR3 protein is CASSNGQGTPFDPPIDTDTQYF. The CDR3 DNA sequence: TGTGCCAGCAGCAATGGACAGGGGACTCCTTTTGACCCCCCGATCGACACAGATACGCAGTATTTT.

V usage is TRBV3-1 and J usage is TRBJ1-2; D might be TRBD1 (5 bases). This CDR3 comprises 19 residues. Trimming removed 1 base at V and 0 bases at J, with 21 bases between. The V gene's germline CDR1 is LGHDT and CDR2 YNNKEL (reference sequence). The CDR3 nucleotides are TGTGCCAGCAGCCAAGTGCTATCGGGGTGGGCAGGGCCTAACTATGGCTACACCTTC. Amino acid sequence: CASSQVLSGWAGPNYGYTF.

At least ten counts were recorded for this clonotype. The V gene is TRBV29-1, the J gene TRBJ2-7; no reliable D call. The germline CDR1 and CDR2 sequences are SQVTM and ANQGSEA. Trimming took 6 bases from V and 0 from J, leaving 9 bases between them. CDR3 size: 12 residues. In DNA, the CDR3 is TGCAGCGTACGGAGAAGCTCCTACGAGCAGTACTTC. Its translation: CSVRRSSYEQYF.

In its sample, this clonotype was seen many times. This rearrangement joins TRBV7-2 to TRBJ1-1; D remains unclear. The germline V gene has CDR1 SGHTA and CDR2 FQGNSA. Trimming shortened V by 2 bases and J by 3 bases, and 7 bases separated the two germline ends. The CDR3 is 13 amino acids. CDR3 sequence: CASSLWSYTEAFF. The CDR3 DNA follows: TGTGCCAGCAGCTTATGGTCATACACTGAAGCTTTCTTT.

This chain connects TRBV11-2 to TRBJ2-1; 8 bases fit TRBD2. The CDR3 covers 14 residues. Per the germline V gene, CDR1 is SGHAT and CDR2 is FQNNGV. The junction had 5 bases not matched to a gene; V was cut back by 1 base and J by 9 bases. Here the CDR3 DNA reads TGTGCCAGCAGCTTAGTGGCGGGGGGCAGTGAGCAGTTCTTC. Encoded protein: CASSLVAGGSEQFF. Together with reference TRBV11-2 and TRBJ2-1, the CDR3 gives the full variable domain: EAGVAQSPRYKIIEKRQSVAFWCNPISGHATLYWYQQILGQGPKLLIQFQNNGVVDDSQLPKDRFSAERLKGVDSTLKIQPAKLEDSAVYLCASSLVAGGSEQFFGPGTRLTVL.

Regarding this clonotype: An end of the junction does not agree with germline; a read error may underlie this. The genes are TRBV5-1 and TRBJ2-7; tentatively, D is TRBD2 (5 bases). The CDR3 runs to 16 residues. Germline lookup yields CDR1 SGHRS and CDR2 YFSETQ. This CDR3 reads CASNLAGTGSGSEQYF. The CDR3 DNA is TGCGCCAGCAACTTGGCCGGAACGGGGAGCGGCTCCGAGCAGTACTTC.

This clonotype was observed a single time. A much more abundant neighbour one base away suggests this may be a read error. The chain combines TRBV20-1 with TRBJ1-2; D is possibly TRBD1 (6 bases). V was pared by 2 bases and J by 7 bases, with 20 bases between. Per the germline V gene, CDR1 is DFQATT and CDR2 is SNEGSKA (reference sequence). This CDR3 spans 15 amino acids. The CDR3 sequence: CSARPPRGQTGGYTF. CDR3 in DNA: TGCAGTGCTAGACCCCCCCGCGGACAGACGGGTGGCTACACCTTC.

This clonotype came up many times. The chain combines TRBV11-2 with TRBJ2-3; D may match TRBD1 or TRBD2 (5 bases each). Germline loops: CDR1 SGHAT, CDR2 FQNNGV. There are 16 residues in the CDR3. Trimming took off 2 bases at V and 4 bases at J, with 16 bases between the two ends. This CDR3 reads CASSLMTARGADTQYF. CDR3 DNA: TGTGCCAGCAGCTTAATGACAGCCCGAGGGGCAGATACGCAGTATTTT.

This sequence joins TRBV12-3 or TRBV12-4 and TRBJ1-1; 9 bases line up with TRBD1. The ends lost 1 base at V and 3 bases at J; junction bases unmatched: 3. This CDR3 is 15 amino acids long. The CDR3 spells CASSLGDRDYTEAFF. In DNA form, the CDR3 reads TGTGCCAGCAGTTTAGGGGACAGGGATTACACTGAAGCTTTCTTT.

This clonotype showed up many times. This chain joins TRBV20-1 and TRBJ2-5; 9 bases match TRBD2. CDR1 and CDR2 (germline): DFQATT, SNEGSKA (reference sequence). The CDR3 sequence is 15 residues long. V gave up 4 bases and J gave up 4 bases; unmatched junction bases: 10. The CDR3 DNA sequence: TGCAGTGCTACCCGGACTAGCGACGGGGGAGAGACCCAGTACTTC. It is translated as CSATRTSDGGETQYF.

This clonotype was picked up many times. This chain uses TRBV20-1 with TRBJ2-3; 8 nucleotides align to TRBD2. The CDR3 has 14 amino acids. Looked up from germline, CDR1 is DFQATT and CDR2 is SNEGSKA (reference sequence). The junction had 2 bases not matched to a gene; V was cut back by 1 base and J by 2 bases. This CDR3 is CSARVGGATDTQYF. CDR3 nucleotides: TGCAGTGCTAGAGTCGGGGGGGCCACAGATACGCAGTATTTT.